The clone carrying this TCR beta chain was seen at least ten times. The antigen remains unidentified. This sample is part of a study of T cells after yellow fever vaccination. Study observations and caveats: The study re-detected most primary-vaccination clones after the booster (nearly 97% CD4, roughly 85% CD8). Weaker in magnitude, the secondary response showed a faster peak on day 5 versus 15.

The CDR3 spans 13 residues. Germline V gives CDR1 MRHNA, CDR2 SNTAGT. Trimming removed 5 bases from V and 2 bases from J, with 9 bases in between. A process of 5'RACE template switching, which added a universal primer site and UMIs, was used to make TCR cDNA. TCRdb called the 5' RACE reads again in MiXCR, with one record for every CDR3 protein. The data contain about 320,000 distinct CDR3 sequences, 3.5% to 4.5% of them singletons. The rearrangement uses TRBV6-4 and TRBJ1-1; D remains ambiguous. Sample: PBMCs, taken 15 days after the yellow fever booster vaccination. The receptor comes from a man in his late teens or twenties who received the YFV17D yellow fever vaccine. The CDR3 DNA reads TGTGCCAGCAGTTACGACGGAAACACTGAAGCTTTCTTT. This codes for CASSYDGNTEAFF.